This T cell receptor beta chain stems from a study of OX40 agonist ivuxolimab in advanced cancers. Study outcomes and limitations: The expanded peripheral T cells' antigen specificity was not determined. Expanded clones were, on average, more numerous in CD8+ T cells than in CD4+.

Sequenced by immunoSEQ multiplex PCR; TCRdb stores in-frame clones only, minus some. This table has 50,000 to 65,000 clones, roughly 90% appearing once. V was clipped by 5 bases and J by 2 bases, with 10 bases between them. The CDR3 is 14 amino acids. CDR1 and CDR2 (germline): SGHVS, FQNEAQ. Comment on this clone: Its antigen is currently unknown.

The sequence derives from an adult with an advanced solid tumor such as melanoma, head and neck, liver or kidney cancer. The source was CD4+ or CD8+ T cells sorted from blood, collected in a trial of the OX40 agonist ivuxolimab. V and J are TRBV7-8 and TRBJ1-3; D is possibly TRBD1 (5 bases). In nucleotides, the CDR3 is TGTGCCAGCAGCCCAAGACAGACTGGAAACACCATATATTTT. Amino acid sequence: CASSPRQTGNTIYF.